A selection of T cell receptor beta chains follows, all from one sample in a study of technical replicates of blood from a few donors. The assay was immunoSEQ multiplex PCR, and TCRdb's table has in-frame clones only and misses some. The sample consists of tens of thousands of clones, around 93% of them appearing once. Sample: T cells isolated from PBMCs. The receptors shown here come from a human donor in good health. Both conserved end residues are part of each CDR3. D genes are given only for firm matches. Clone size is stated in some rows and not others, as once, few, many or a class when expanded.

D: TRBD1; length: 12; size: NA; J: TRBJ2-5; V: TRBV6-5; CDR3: CASRRQGQTQYF; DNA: TGTGCCAGCAGGCGACAGGGGCAGACCCAGTACTTC
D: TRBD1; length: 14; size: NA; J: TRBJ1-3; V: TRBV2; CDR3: CASTGGNSGNTIYF; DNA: TGTGCCAGCACAGGGGGGAACTCTGGAAACACCATATATTTT
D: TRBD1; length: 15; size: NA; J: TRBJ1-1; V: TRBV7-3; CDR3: CASSPDRGRDTEAFF; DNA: TGTGCCAGCAGCCCGGACAGGGGGCGGGACACTGAAGCTTTCTTT
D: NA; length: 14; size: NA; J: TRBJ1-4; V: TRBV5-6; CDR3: CASSLVSVNEKLFF; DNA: TGTGCCAGCAGCTTGGTCTCAGTTAATGAAAAACTGTTTTTT
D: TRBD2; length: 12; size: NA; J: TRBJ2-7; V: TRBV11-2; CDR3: CASSRGGDEQYF; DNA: TGTGCCAGCAGCCGCGGGGGGGACGAGCAGTACTTC
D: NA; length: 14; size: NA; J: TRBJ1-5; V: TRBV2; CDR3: CASRDRTGNQPQHF; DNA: TGTGCCAGCAGAGATAGGACAGGCAATCAGCCCCAGCATTTT
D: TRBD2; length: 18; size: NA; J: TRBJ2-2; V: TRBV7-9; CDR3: CASSLYPGTSGYTGELFF; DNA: TGTGCCAGCAGCTTATACCCCGGGACTAGCGGATACACCGGGGAGCTGTTTTTT
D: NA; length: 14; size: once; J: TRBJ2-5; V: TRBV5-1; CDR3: CASSLAGVQETQYF; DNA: TGCGCCAGCAGCTTGGCAGGGGTACAAGAGACCCAGTACTTC
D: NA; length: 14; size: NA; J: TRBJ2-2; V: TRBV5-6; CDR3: CASSLIQNTGELFF; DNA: TGTGCCAGCAGCTTGATACAGAACACCGGGGAGCTGTTTTTT
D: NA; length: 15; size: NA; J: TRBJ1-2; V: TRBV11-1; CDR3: CASSLGSGWNYGYTF; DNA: TGTGCCAGCAGCTTAGGATCAGGGTGGAACTATGGCTACACCTTC
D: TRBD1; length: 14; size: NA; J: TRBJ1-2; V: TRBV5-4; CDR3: CASSQGFGAGQGTF; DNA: TGTGCCAGCAGCCAAGGGTTTGGGGCGGGACAGGGAACCTTC
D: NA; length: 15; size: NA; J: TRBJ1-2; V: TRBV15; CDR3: CATSRDYRDNYGYTF; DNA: TGTGCCACCAGCAGAGATTACAGGGATAACTATGGCTACACCTTC
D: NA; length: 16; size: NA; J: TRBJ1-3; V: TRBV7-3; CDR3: CASSLKSGEAGNTIYF; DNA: TGTGCCAGCAGCTTAAAGAGCGGGGAAGCTGGAAACACCATATATTTT
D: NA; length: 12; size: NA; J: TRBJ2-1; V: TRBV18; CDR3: CASSPQGNEQFF; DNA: TGTGCCAGCTCACCACAGGGGAATGAGCAGTTCTTC
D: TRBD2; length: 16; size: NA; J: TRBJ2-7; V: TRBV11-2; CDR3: CASSSLAGVDGYEQYF; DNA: TGTGCCAGCAGTTCTTTAGCGGGAGTTGACGGGTACGAGCAGTACTTC
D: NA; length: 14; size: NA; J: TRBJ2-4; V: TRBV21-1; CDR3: CASNLTVAKNIQYF; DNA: TGTGCCAGCAACCTGACAGTAGCCAAAAACATTCAGTACTTC
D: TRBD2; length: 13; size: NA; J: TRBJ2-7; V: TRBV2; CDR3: CASSDSGSYEQYF; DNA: TGTGCCAGCAGCGACAGCGGGAGTTACGAGCAGTACTTC
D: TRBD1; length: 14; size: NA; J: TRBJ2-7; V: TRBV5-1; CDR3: CASSLGTGTYEQYF; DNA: TGCGCCAGCAGCTTAGGGACAGGGACCTACGAGCAGTACTTC
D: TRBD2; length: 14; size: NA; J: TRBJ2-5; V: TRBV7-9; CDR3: CASSGLAVQETQYF; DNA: TGTGCCAGCAGCGGACTAGCGGTACAAGAGACCCAGTACTTC
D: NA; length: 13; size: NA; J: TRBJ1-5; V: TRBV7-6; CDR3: CASSLGREQPQHF; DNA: TGTGCCAGCAGCTTAGGCCGCGAACAGCCCCAGCATTTT
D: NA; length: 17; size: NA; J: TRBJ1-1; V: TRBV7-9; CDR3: CASSSPLRVGGNTEAFF; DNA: TGTGCCAGCAGCTCCCCGCTCCGAGTGGGAGGGAACACTGAAGCTTTCTTT
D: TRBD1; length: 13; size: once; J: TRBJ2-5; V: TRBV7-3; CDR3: CASSPDRVETQYF; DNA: TGTGCCAGCAGCCCGGACAGGGTAGAGACCCAGTACTTC
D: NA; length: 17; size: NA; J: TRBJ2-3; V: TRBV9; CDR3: CASSSHLVPGGTDTQYF; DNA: TGTGCCAGCAGTTCCCACCTCGTGCCAGGGGGGACAGATACGCAGTATTTT
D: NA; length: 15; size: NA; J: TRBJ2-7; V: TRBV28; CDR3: CASSLPELSSYEQYF; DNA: TGTGCCAGCAGTTTACCCGAGTTGAGCTCCTACGAGCAGTACTTC
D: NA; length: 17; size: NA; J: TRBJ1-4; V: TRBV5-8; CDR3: CASSLADILATNEKLFF; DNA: TGTGCCAGCAGCTTGGCCGACATACTTGCAACTAATGAAAAACTGTTTTTT
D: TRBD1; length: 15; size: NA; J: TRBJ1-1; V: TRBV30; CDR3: CAWSVIRTGHTEAFF; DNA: TGTGCCTGGAGTGTAATCAGGACAGGGCACACTGAAGCTTTCTTT
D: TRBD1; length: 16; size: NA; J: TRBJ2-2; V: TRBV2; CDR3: CASSSPGGLNTGELFF; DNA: TGTGCCAGCAGTTCTCCAGGGGGTCTGAACACCGGGGAGCTGTTTTTT
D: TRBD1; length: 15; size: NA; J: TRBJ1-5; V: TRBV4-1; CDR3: CASSQRQGYDQPQHF; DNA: TGCGCCAGCAGCCAGAGACAGGGATACGATCAGCCCCAGCATTTT
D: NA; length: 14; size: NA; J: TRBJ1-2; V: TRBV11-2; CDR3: CASSLESSGYGYTF; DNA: TGTGCCAGCAGCTTAGAGTCCTCGGGATATGGCTACACCTTC
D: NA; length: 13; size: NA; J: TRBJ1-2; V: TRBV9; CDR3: CASSVLGRDGYTF; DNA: TGTGCCAGCAGCGTACTAGGGCGGGATGGCTACACCTTC
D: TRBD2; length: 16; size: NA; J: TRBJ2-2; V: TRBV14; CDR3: CASSQVAGTNTGELFF; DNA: TGTGCCAGCAGCCAAGTAGCGGGAACGAACACCGGGGAGCTGTTTTTT
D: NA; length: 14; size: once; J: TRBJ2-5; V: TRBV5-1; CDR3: CASSLDRRSETQYF; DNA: TGCGCCAGCAGCTTGGACAGGCGTAGCGAGACCCAGTACTTC
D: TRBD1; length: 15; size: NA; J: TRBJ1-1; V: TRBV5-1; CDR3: CASSFGDRAETEAFF; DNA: TGCGCCAGCAGCTTCGGGGACAGGGCGGAGACTGAAGCTTTCTTT
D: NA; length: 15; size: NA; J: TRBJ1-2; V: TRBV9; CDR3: CASSVDSQGGYGYTF; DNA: TGTGCCAGCAGCGTAGATAGCCAGGGAGGCTATGGCTACACCTTC
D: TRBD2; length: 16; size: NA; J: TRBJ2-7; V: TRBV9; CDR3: CASSVGTSGSLYEQYF; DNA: TGTGCCAGCAGCGTTGGGACTAGCGGGAGTCTATACGAGCAGTACTTC
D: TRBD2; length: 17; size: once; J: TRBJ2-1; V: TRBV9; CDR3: CASSAGTSGGAYNEQFF; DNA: TGTGCCAGCAGCGCCGGGACTAGCGGGGGGGCGTATAATGAGCAGTTCTTC
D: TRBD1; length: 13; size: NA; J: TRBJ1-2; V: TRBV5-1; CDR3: CASSQGGRVGYTF; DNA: TGCGCCAGCAGCCAAGGGGGCAGGGTTGGCTACACCTTC
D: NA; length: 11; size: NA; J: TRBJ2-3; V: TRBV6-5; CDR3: CASRNGDTQYF; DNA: TGTGCCAGCAGAAATGGCGATACGCAGTATTTT
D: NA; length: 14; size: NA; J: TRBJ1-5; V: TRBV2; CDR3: CASSTAGGGQPQHF; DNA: TGTGCCAGCAGTACTGCGGGCGGGGGTCAGCCCCAGCATTTT
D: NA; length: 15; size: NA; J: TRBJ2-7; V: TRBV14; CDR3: CASSQDRRKTYEQYF; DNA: TGTGCCAGCAGCCAAGATCGGCGGAAAACCTACGAGCAGTACTTC
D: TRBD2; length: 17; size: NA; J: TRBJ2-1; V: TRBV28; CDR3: CASRIIYGGRAYNEQFF; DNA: TGTGCCAGCAGGATAATCTATGGCGGGAGGGCTTACAATGAGCAGTTCTTC
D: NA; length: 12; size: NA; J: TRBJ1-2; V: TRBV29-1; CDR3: CSVFQGLGGYTF; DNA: TGCAGCGTTTTTCAGGGGCTCGGTGGCTACACCTTC
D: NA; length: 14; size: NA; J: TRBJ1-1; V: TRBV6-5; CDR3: CASSYSVAGRDAFF; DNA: TGTGCCAGCAGTTACTCGGTGGCAGGCCGTGATGCTTTCTTT
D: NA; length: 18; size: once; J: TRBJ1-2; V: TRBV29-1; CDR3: CSVLLGANDVPANYGFTF; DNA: TGCAGCGTTCTCCTGGGGGCTAATGACGTACCAGCTAACTATGGCTTCACCTTC
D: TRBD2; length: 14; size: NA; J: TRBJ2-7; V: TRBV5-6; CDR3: CASSLFGGAYEQYF; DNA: TGTGCCAGCAGCTTGTTCGGGGGGGCCTACGAGCAGTACTTC
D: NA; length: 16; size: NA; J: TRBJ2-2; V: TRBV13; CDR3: CASSLEGGLITGELFF; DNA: TGTGCCAGCAGCTTGGAGGGCGGGCTCATCACCGGGGAGCTGTTTTTT
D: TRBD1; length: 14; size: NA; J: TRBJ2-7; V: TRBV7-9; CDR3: CASSATQGVYEQYF; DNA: TGTGCCAGCAGCGCTACCCAGGGGGTCTACGAGCAGTACTTC
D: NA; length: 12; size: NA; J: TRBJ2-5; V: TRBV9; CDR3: CASSPVGETQYF; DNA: TGTGCCAGCAGCCCGGTCGGAGAGACCCAGTACTTC
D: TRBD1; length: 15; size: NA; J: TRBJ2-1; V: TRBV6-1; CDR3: CASRDRYTSGNEQFF; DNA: TGTGCCAGCAGGGACAGGTACACCTCCGGGAATGAGCAGTTCTTC
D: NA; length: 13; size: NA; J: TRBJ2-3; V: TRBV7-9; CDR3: CASSPDFTDTQYF; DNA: TGTGCCAGCAGCCCGGACTTCACAGATACGCAGTATTTT
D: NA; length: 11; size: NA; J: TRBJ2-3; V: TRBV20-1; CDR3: CSAGRESTQYF; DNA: TGCAGTGCTGGGCGGGAATCCACGCAGTATTTT
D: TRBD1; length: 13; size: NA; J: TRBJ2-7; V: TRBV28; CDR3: CASNPGQDYEQYF; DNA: TGTGCCAGCAATCCGGGACAGGACTACGAGCAGTACTTC
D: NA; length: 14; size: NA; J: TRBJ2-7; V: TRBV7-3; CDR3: CASSPGGGLHEQYF; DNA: TGTGCCAGCAGCCCGGGTGGAGGGTTGCACGAGCAGTACTTC
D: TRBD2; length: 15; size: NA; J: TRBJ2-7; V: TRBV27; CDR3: CASSLGAGGPYEQYF; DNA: TGTGCCAGCAGTTTAGGGGCGGGAGGACCCTACGAGCAGTACTTC
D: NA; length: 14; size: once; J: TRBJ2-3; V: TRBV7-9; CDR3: CASSLEMGGDTQYF; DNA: TGTGCCAGCAGCTTAGAGATGGGGGGAGATACGCAGTATTTT
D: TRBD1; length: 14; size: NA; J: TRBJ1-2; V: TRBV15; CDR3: CATSRVGQGHGYTF; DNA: TGTGCCACCAGCAGGGTTGGACAGGGTCATGGCTACACCTTC
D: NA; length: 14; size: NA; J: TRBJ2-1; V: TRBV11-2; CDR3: CASSFQISYNEQFF; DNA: TGTGCCAGCAGCTTTCAGATCTCCTACAATGAGCAGTTCTTC
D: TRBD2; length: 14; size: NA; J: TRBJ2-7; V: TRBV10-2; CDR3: CASGGTSGFYEQYF; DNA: TGCGCCAGCGGCGGGACTAGCGGATTCTACGAGCAGTACTTC